This T cell receptor (beta chain) originates from a study of OX40 agonist ivuxolimab in advanced cancers. Across the study: Every 2 weeks, patients got intravenous ivuxolimab at one of six dose levels (0.01-10 mg/kg). Study conclusions and caveats: CD4+ and CD8+ T cells in blood underwent clonal expansion by week 6 at 0.1 to 3.0 mg/kg. Among the lowest levels of clonal expansion were found in partial responders at 0.1-3.0 mg/kg.

With regard to this clone: The antigen is not known.

The length of the CDR3 is 15 residues. Germline CDR1 and CDR2: MDHEN and SYDVKM. V trimming: 7 bases; J trimming: 0 bases; junction bases outside the gene matches: 8. Data came from immunoSEQ multiplex PCR; TCRdb stores just in-frame clones and leaves some out. This table holds about 84,000 clones, nearly 95% found once. This rearrangement joins TRBV28 to TRBJ1-1; 7 bases map to TRBD1. This sample comprised CD4+ or CD8+ T cells sorted from blood, obtained in a trial of the OX40 agonist ivuxolimab. This TCR came from an adult with an advanced solid tumor such as melanoma, head and neck, liver or kidney cancer. CDR3 sequence reads: CASTQRQGMNTEAFF. CDR3 nucleotides: TGTGCCAGCACCCAGAGACAGGGAATGAACACTGAAGCTTTCTTT.